This T cell receptor beta chain was identified in a study of blood T cell repertoires in COVID-19. Trimming took 3 bases from V and 1 from J, leaving 10 bases between them. CDR1 DFQATT and CDR2 SNEGSKA come from the germline V gene (reference sequence). The CDR3 covers 14 residues. Authors' processing steps: Estimation of nucleated cell counts was performed using reference gene primer amplification. Only in-frame clones appear in the TCRdb table, and some are missing; sequencing was by immunoSEQ multiplex PCR. The V and J calls and the clone size are those of that table, but D and trimming were determined from the DNA. The data show around 300,000 clones, approximately 86% seen once.

Sequencing used peripheral blood. This chain links TRBV20-1 with TRBJ2-1, with a possible D match to TRBD2 (5 bases). The sequence derives from a woman aged 45 to 65 with active or convalescent COVID-19. DNA for the CDR3: TGCAGTGCTAGTGGAGCGGTTTCCTACAATGAGCAGTTCTTC. Encoded protein: CSASGAVSYNEQFF.